This passage covers 23 T cell receptor beta chains from one sample sequenced in a study of shared clonotypes between healthy human individuals. The method was immunoSEQ multiplex PCR; TCRdb's version includes in-frame clones alone and lacks a portion of them. The table has about 650,000 clones, around 95% seen once. Positive CCR7 selection of CD45RO-negative cells yielded the naive CD8 cells, and terminally differentiated effector memory CD45RA+ cells were excluded. Sequenced material: naive CD8+ T cells sorted from blood. All receptors derive from a woman aged 25-40 years in good health.

This chain connects TRBV7-9 to TRBJ2-7; 7 nucleotides match TRBD2. Germline assignment: CDR1 SEHNR and CDR2 FQNEAQ (reference sequence). The V gene end was trimmed by 5 bases and the J gene end by 1 base; junction bases not matched to a gene: 11. This CDR3 spans 16 amino acids. CDR3 region: CASSGGKLAVSYEQYF. CDR3 coding DNA: TGTGCCAGCAGCGGTGGTAAGCTAGCGGTTTCCTACGAGCAGTACTTC.

The chain links TRBV30 to TRBJ2-1; D perhaps matches TRBD2 (6 bases). V gave up 1 base and J gave up 6 bases, with 19 bases separating them. This CDR3 is 16 amino acids long. CDR1 GTSNPN and CDR2 SVGIG come from the germline V gene (reference sequence). The DNA of the CDR3 is TGTGCCTGGAGTGATAGGGCCGGGGGTTTGGGCAATGAGCAGTTCTTC. Translated, it gives CAWSDRAGGLGNEQFF.

The chain recombines TRBV27 with TRBJ2-3; TRBD2 agrees at 14 bases. The germline V gene has CDR1 MNHEY and CDR2 SMNVEV (reference sequence). The ends lost 6 bases at V and 6 bases at J; junction bases unmatched: 5. This CDR3 region has 15 residues. The CDR3 sequence is CASRAGTSGSDTQYF. The CDR3, as DNA: TGTGCCAGCAGAGCCGGGACTAGCGGGAGTGATACGCAGTATTTT.

The rearrangement joins TRBV28 to TRBJ2-7, with a weak D call TRBD1 (5 bases). The CDR3 consists of 15 residues. Germline V gives CDR1 MDHEN, CDR2 SYDVKM. V dropped 5 bases and J dropped 2 bases, with 16 bases sitting between them. CDR3 sequence reads: CASSPDSYSTYEQYF. CDR3 coding DNA: TGTGCCAGCAGTCCTGACAGCTACAGTACCTACGAGCAGTACTTC.

V and J are TRBV27 and TRBJ2-3; D remains ambiguous. The V and J ends lost 1 base and 1 base respectively, with 9 bases between them. Germline lookup yields CDR1 MNHEY and CDR2 SMNVEV (reference sequence). The CDR3 has 15 residues. CDR3 bases: TGTGCCAGCAGTTTATTAGTATCCCGCACAGATACGCAGTATTTT. This translates into CASSLLVSRTDTQYF.

The CDR3 DNA follows: TGCAGCAGGGAGGGCACTGAAGCTTTCTTT. Encoded protein: CSREGTEAFF. V is TRBV20-1 and J is TRBJ1-1, with TRBD1 as a possible D gene (5 bases). CDR3 size: 10 residues. The germline CDR1 and CDR2 sequences are DFQATT and SNEGSKA (reference sequence).

For this clone: Other DNA sequences in this specimen translate into the identical CDR3. This chain links TRBV20-1 with TRBJ1-1; no clear D. CDR3 length equals 11 residues. Germline lookup yields CDR1 DFQATT and CDR2 SNEGSKA (reference sequence). V dropped 0 bases and J dropped 4 bases, with 3 bases sitting between them. The CDR3 sequence is CSARETTEAFF. In nucleotides, the CDR3 is TGCAGTGCTAGAGAAACCACTGAAGCTTTCTTT.

This chain joins TRBV19 and TRBJ1-2; tentative D call: TRBD1 (5 bases). V was pared by 3 bases and J by 10 bases, with 18 bases between. Germline CDR1 and CDR2: LNHDA and SQIVND (reference sequence). The length of the CDR3 is 14 residues. DNA for the CDR3: TGTGCCAGTAGTATTTTTCTGGGGCAGACTGACTACACCTTC. Translation: CASSIFLGQTDYTF.

This clone came up once. The chain is built from TRBV11-2 and TRBJ2-7, with unresolved D. This CDR3 comprises 13 residues. Germline loops: CDR1 SGHAT, CDR2 FQNNGV. Trimming stripped 8 bases from V and 2 bases from J, with 13 bases between. CDR3 in DNA: TGTGCCAGCCTGACGGACGGAGCCTACGAGCAGTACTTC. It yields the protein CASLTDGAYEQYF.

The chain employs TRBV6-5 and TRBJ1-4; D is undetermined. CDR3 size: 16 residues. The V gene's germline CDR1 is MNHEY and CDR2 SVGAGI. V lost 0 bases and J lost 8, with 16 bases in between. The CDR3 spells CASSYSGVASTEKLFF. The CDR3 region has the DNA TGTGCCAGCAGTTACTCCGGTGTGGCGTCTACCGAAAAACTGTTTTTT.

V is TRBV2 and J is TRBJ2-3, with a possible D match to TRBD2 (5 bases). The CDR3 covers 24 residues. Between the trimmed V and J ends, which lost 9 bases and 0 bases, there was a span of 43 bases. The V gene's germline CDR1 is SNHLY and CDR2 FYNNEI. Here the CDR3 DNA reads TGTGCCAGATCACATATTAACGTCGGGGTTGGGGATCTCGACGTTGGCGGAAGCACAGATACGCAGTATTTT. Encoded protein: CARSHINVGVGDLDVGGSTDTQYF. Together with reference TRBV2 and TRBJ2-3, the CDR3 gives the full variable domain: EPEVTQTPSHQVTQMGQEVILRCVPISNHLYFYWYRQILGQKVEFLVSFYNNEISEKSEIFDDQFSVERPDGSNFTLKIRSTKLEDSAMYFCARSHINVGVGDLDVGGSTDTQYFGPGTRLTVL.

This clone was counted once. Here the CDR3 reads CASSPGINEKLFF. CDR3 bases: TGTGCCAGCAGTCCCGGGATTAATGAAAAACTGTTTTTT. This chain links TRBV28 with TRBJ1-4; D gene ambiguous. Germline V gene sequence: CDR1 MDHEN, CDR2 SYDVKM. The CDR3 contains 13 residues. V lost 5 bases, J lost 4 bases, and 8 bases lay in between. The full variable domain, with the rest looked up from reference TRBV28 and TRBJ1-4, is DVKVTQSSRYLVKRTGEKVFLECVQDMDHENMFWYRQDPGLGLRLIYFSYDVKMKEKGDIPEGYSVSREKKERFSLILESASTNQTSMYLCASSPGINEKLFFGSGTQLSVL.

The chain links TRBV29-1 to TRBJ2-1; D gene ambiguous. Per germline, CDR1 SQVTM and CDR2 ANQGSEA. This CDR3 contains 11 residues. Trimming shortened V by 4 bases and J by 4 bases, and 5 bases separated the two germline ends. The CDR3 sequence is CSVVFYNEQFF. CDR3 sequence (DNA): TGCAGCGTTGTATTTTACAATGAGCAGTTCTTC.

The chain employs TRBV19 and TRBJ1-1; D remains unclear. V was cut by 3 bases and J by 1 base, with 6 bases left in between. The V gene's germline CDR1 is LNHDA and CDR2 SQIVND (reference sequence). The CDR3 is made up of 13 amino acids. As DNA, the CDR3 is TGTGCCAGTAGTATTTACGAGAACACTGAAGCTTTCTTT. Protein product: CASSIYENTEAFF.

This chain links TRBV27 with TRBJ1-1, with a tentative D call TRBD1 (5 bases). The V and J ends lost 6 bases and 7 bases respectively, with 12 bases between them. The CDR3 has 12 amino acids. Germline V gene lookup returns CDR1 MNHEY and CDR2 SMNVEV (reference sequence). The CDR3 DNA reads TGTGCCAGCAGCCTGATAAGGGGTGAAGCTTTCTTT. The encoded protein is CASSLIRGEAFF.

The rearrangement uses TRBV7-9 and TRBJ2-2, with D possibly being TRBD2 (5 bases). Germline V gene sequence: CDR1 SEHNR, CDR2 FQNEAQ (reference sequence). The CDR3 spans 16 residues. Trimming took 5 bases from V and 3 from J, leaving 16 bases between them. The DNA for the CDR3 is TGTGCCAGCAGCACAACTAGTCGCGACGACACCGGGGAGCTGTTTTTT. This encodes CASSTTSRDDTGELFF. Looking up the rest from reference TRBV7-9 and TRBJ2-2 gives the full variable domain: DTGVSQNPRHKITKRGQNVTFRCDPISEHNRLYWYRQTLGQGPEFLTYFQNEAQLEKSRLLSDRFSAERPKGSFSTLEIQRTEQGDSAMYLCASSTTSRDDTGELFFGEGSRLTVL.

The chain is built from TRBV2 and TRBJ2-3; 14 bases map to TRBD2. The J segment lost 4 bases and the V segment lost 3 bases, leaving 3 bases of the junction unmatched. This CDR3 has 16 amino acids. Germline V gene data show CDR1 as SNHLY and CDR2 as FYNNEI. This CDR3 reads CASSEGLAGVSDTQYF. The CDR3 nucleotides are TGTGCCAGCAGTGAGGGACTAGCGGGAGTATCAGATACGCAGTATTTT.

This clone was seen a single time. This CDR3 is CASSLVENTGELFF. The CDR3 DNA reads TGTGCCTCCTCCCTCGTGGAGAACACCGGGGAGCTGTTTTTT. V is TRBV27 and J is TRBJ2-2; D gene ambiguous. This CDR3 has 14 residues. Per germline, CDR1 MNHEY and CDR2 SMNVEV (reference sequence). The V and J ends lost 11 bases and 1 base respectively, with 14 bases between them.

This clone was recorded once. This chain connects TRBV27 to TRBJ2-3; TRBD1 matches 9 bases. CDR1 MNHEY and CDR2 SMNVEV come from the germline V gene (reference sequence). V shed 3 bases and J 2 bases; nucleotides not matched to a gene: 6. CDR3 length: 16 residues. The CDR3 sequence: CASSFLRDRVTDTQYF. The CDR3 DNA reads as TGTGCCAGCAGTTTCCTCCGGGACAGGGTCACAGATACGCAGTATTTT.

J is TRBJ2-5 and V is TRBV5-8; no firm D call. This CDR3 spans 13 amino acids. V lost 0 bases and J lost 5, with 8 bases in between. The germline V gene has CDR1 SGHTS and CDR2 YDEGEE. For the CDR3, the DNA is TGTGCCAGCAGCTTGGACCTTGGGGAGACCCAGTACTTC. It translates to CASSLDLGETQYF. Supplemented by reference TRBV5-8 and TRBJ2-5, the full variable domain reads EAGVTQSPTHLIKTRGQQATLRCSPISGHTSVYWYQQALGLGLQFLLWYDEGEERNRGNFPPRFSGRQFPNYSSELNVNALELEDSALYLCASSLDLGETQYFGPGTRLLVL.

The CDR3 is CAWSRGQGIYGYTF. CDR3 sequence (DNA): TGTGCCTGGAGCCGCGGACAGGGGATCTATGGCTACACCTTC. The chain is built from TRBV30 and TRBJ1-2, with 9 bases matching TRBD1. The CDR3 spans 14 residues. Germline V gives CDR1 GTSNPN, CDR2 SVGIG (reference sequence). J gave up 4 bases and V 3 bases, and 6 bases lay outside the gene matches.

J is TRBJ2-7 and V is TRBV27; 8 bases are a match to TRBD1. CDR1 and CDR2 (germline): MNHEY, SMNVEV (reference sequence). J was trimmed by 3 bases and V by 2 bases; bases with no gene match: 6. The length of the CDR3 is 15 residues. This CDR3 reads CASSLIGTGLYEQYF. In DNA, the CDR3 is TGTGCCAGCAGTTTAATTGGGACAGGCCTCTACGAGCAGTACTTC.

In DNA, the CDR3 is TGTGCCAGCAGTTACGCGGGAGTACGTGAGGAGCAGTACTTC. Protein sequence: CASSYAGVREEQYF. The chain uses TRBV6-5 and TRBJ2-7; 7 nucleotides match TRBD2. The CDR3 extends over 14 amino acids. Germline V gene lookup returns CDR1 MNHEY and CDR2 SVGAGI. J gave up 7 bases and V 2 bases, and 8 bases lay outside the gene matches.